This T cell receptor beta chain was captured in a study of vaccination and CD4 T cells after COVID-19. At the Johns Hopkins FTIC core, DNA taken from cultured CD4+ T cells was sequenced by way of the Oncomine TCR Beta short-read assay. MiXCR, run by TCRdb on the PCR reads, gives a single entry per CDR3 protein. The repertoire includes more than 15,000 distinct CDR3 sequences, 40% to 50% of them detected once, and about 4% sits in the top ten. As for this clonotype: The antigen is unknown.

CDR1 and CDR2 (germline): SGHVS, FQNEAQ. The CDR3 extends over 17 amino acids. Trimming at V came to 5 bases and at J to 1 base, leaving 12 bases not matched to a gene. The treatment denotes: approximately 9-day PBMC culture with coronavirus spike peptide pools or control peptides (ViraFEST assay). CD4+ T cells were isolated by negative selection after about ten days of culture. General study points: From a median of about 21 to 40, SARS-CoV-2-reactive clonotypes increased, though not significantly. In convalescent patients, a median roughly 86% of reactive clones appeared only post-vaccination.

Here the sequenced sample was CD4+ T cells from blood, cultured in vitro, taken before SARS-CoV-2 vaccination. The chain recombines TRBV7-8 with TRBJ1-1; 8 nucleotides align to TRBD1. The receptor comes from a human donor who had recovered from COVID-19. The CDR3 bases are TGTGCCAGCAGCGGTCCGGACAGGGTTGGTCAGAACACTGAAGCTTTCTTT. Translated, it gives CASSGPDRVGQNTEAFF.